These T cell receptor beta chains were read from a single sample in a study of cytomegalovirus exposure and HLA in healthy donors. Profiling relied on immunoSEQ multiplex PCR, and the TCRdb table lists in-frame clones only, not all of them. Among 150,000 to 200,000 clones listed, roughly 80% were seen once. Sequenced material: PBMCs. The source of these receptors is a male donor in good health and CMV-seronegative. CDR3s include the opening cysteine and the closing phenylalanine or tryptophan.

TRBV6-6,14,CASSPGGQGNTIYF
TRBV7-6,15,CASSFPYPFTGELFF
TRBV7-6,14,CASSLGTDPDTQYF
TRBV29-1,14,CSVQPGQGFNEQYF
TRBV5-6,16,CATGRMSGGPHGELFF
TRBV28,15,CASSAGGLSGNTIYF
TRBV28,13,CASSVPANYGYTF
TRBV5-4,14,CASSGRQGKDGYTF
TRBV27,14,CASSFGDRDTEAFF
TRBV7-8,15,CASSSGTGGQEKLFF
TRBV6-1,15,CASSNRDTLSYEQYF
TRBV19,14,CASSIKAQTSPLHF
TRBV6-1,14,CASSDPDREETQYF
TRBV7-9,15,CASSPGTGIGNTIYF
TRBV10-2,13,CASSGGATDTQYF
TRBV10-3,15,CAISGAGTVKETQYF
TRBV2,15,CASSRQGTNTGELFF
TRBV6-1,13,CASSFGTAYEQYF
TRBV2,15,CASSEGQLSNQPQHF
TRBV11-1,15,CASSPWTSGTDTQYF
TRBV27,16,CASSRFTSGSFYEQYF
TRBV28,13,CASTYRTGEKLFF
TRBV6-5,15,CASSYGGGSPYEQYF
TRBV5-6,15,CASSFGQFMNTEAFF
TRBV5-8,18,CASSFPGLAGEIYNEQFF
TRBV6-5,14,CASSYSGTGNEQYF
TRBV4-2,16,CASSQEITGSTDTQYF
TRBV11-3,16,CASSPHRVPPNQPQHF
TRBV7-3,18,CASSLKERGGLGGNEQFF
TRBV13,13,CASSYTRDTEAFF
TRBV9,14,CASSPTSGGGLQYF
TRBV19,13,CASTSVGRDEQFF
TRBV11-2,13,CASKQSSGNTIYF
TRBV18,14,CASSPPAGMETQYF
TRBV27,14,CASSLGVSGNTIYF
TRBV7-8,16,CASIPLKDRSTDTQYF
TRBV4-1,19,CASSQAFRGTKSYNSPLHF
TRBV28,13,CASTGTAFYEQYF
TRBV18,15,CASSPSDIPNEKLFF
TRBV7-8,12,CASSLGVTEAFF
TRBV2,16,CASSELGQGAGETQYF
TRBV7-3,15,CASSLSPGPQNEQFF
TRBV27,16,CASSLSEQGAVGELFF
TRBV5-1,14,CASSFGTGNNEQFF
TRBV2,13,CASSETGNSPLHF
TRBV28,15,CASSLPIPSPGGYTF